The rows below give T cell receptor beta chains drawn from one sample of a study of cytomegalovirus exposure and HLA in healthy donors. The method was immunoSEQ multiplex PCR; TCRdb's version includes in-frame clones alone and lacks a portion of them. Of about 260,000 clones listed, about 90% are singletons. Sequenced: PBMCs. The receptors were sampled from a woman aged 30 to 39 in good health and CMV-seronegative. Both conserved end residues are part of each CDR3. A D gene is named only where the DNA matches it firmly. Clone size appears in some rows only: once, few, many, or a class for an expanded clone.

TRBV9	TRBJ1-3	.	.	TGTGCCAGTTCACAGGGTGCTGGAAACACCATATATTTT	CASSQGAGNTIYF
TRBV6-5	TRBJ2-4	.	TRBD1	TGTGCCAGCAGTCCGGACAGGAAGGCCATTCAGTACTTC	CASSPDRKAIQYF
TRBV4-3	TRBJ2-7	once	TRBD2	TGCGCCAGCAGCCAAGCGTTAGCGGGAGGGGGCTACGAGCAGTACTTC	CASSQALAGGGYEQYF
TRBV6-5	TRBJ2-7	.	.	TGTGCCACACGAGTTGAAGGGGTTAGCGAGCAGTACTTC	CATRVEGVSEQYF
TRBV29-1	TRBJ2-7	.	TRBD1	TGCAGCGTTCGACAGGGGGCGAGGTACGAGCAGTACTTC	CSVRQGARYEQYF
TRBV6-4	TRBJ2-3	few	.	TGTGCCAGCAGTGAGCAGAGTAGCACAGATACGCAGTATTTT	CASSEQSSTDTQYF
TRBV7-9	TRBJ2-1	.	.	TGTGCCAGCAGCTTCGTCAAACTCCCGTACAATGAGCAGTTCTTC	CASSFVKLPYNEQFF
TRBV28	TRBJ1-2	.	.	TGTGCCAGCAGTTTATGGGGCCGAGGGGACAATGGCTACACCTTC	CASSLWGRGDNGYTF
TRBV5-4	TRBJ2-1	once	TRBD2	TGTGCCAGCAGCTTTAGCGGGGGGGAGAATGAGCAGTTCTTC	CASSFSGGENEQFF
TRBV7-9	TRBJ2-7	.	.	TGTGCCAGCAGCAGCCGGGACTCGAGCTCCTACGAGCAGTACTTC	CASSSRDSSSYEQYF
TRBV15	TRBJ1-2	.	.	TGTGCCACCAAACCCGGGAGGGGGGCACAACACCTCTATGGCTACACCTTC	CATKPGRGAQHLYGYTF
TRBV27	TRBJ1-1	.	.	TGTGCCAGCAGTTTGTCTGGGGCGAACACTGAAGCTTTCTTT	CASSLSGANTEAFF
TRBV30	TRBJ2-5	.	.	TGTGCCTGGAGTGTAGGGGCCGGGACACCCCAAGAGACCCAGTACTTC	CAWSVGAGTPQETQYF
TRBV28	TRBJ1-1	.	.	TGTGCCAGCAGTTTGGCAGTGTTCACTGAAGCTTTCTTT	CASSLAVFTEAFF
TRBV6-5	TRBJ1-4	.	.	TGTGCCAGCAGTTACTCGCGGGTACTTAATGAAAAACTGTTTTTT	CASSYSRVLNEKLFF
TRBV2	TRBJ1-2	.	.	TGTGCCAGCACTGAGGGGGATATGAGCTATGGCTACACCTTC	CASTEGDMSYGYTF
TRBV27	TRBJ1-5	.	TRBD1	TGTGCCAGCAGGCCTCAGGGGGAGAGAAAAAGCAATCAGCCCCAGCATTTT	CASRPQGERKSNQPQHF
TRBV5-1	TRBJ2-3	.	TRBD2	TGCGCCAGCAGCCCTAGCGGGAGTGGCACAGATACGCAGTATTTT	CASSPSGSGTDTQYF
TRBV13	TRBJ2-1	once	TRBD2	TGTGCCAGCAGCGCGGGACTAGCGGAGCAGTTCTTC	CASSAGLAEQFF
TRBV9	TRBJ2-7	.	.	TGTGCCAGCAGCCCCAGTAGCGGCCACAATTACGAGCAGTACTTC	CASSPSSGHNYEQYF
TRBV2	TRBJ1-5	.	TRBD1	TGTGCCAGCAGTGAGCAGGGGGGCGAGCAGCCCCAGCATTTT	CASSEQGGEQPQHF
TRBV19	TRBJ1-5	.	TRBD1	TGTGCCAGTAGTTTGGGGACAGGGGGCGGCCAGCCCCAGCATTTT	CASSLGTGGGQPQHF
TRBV6-1	TRBJ2-7	.	.	TGTGCCAGCAGCCTCCCCGGCGAGCAGTACTTC	CASSLPGEQYF
TRBV2	TRBJ2-3	.	TRBD2	TGTGCCAGCAGTGAAACTAGCGGTACAGATACGCAGTATTTT	CASSETSGTDTQYF
TRBV29-1	TRBJ1-4	once	TRBD1	TGCAGCGGCCCAGGGACAGGGTCTAATGAAAAACTGTTTTTT	CSGPGTGSNEKLFF
TRBV27	TRBJ2-7	once	.	TGTGCCAGCAGATCCAGCGCGGGGCCGGTCTCCTACGAGCAGTACTTC	CASRSSAGPVSYEQYF
TRBV28	TRBJ2-6	.	.	TGTGCCAGCAGTTCACCTCAGTTCTCTGGGGCCAACGTCCTGACTTTC	CASSSPQFSGANVLTF
TRBV28	TRBJ2-7	.	.	TGTGCCAGCAGTGTTATGGTATCTGCCTACGAGCAGTACTTC	CASSVMVSAYEQYF
TRBV7-9	TRBJ2-7	.	.	TGTGCCAGCAGCTTCGGGTTAGGACAGACCTACGAGCAGTACTTC	CASSFGLGQTYEQYF
TRBV7-9	TRBJ2-7	.	.	TGTGCCAGCAGCGGAGTTGGGGGGACGGGCGAGCAGTACTTC	CASSGVGGTGEQYF
TRBV5-1	TRBJ2-7	.	.	TGCGCCAGCAGCTCGGGGGCAGGAAACTACGAGCAGTACTTC	CASSSGAGNYEQYF
TRBV9	TRBJ2-1	once	TRBD2	TGTGCCAGCAGCCCCTACGGGGGGGCGGGAGGTGAGCAGTTCTTC	CASSPYGGAGGEQFF
TRBV4-3	TRBJ2-7	.	.	TGCGCCAGCAGCCCCTACGAGGGTCTGGGAGCCTACGAGCAGTACTTC	CASSPYEGLGAYEQYF
TRBV7-6	TRBJ2-7	.	.	TGTGCCAGCAGCTTAGGGCCAGGTACTCAGGACGAGCAGTACTTC	CASSLGPGTQDEQYF
TRBV9	TRBJ1-5	.	TRBD1	TGTGCCAGCAGCGCCACGGGACAGGTCAATCAGCCCCAGCATTTT	CASSATGQVNQPQHF
TRBV6-5	TRBJ1-4	.	.	TGTGCCAGCAGTTATGACCGTAATGAAAAACTGTTTTTT	CASSYDRNEKLFF
TRBV29-1	TRBJ2-7	.	.	TGCAGCGTGCGTCTCTGGAGCGGCCTCTCCTACGAGCAGTACTTC	CSVRLWSGLSYEQYF
TRBV28	TRBJ1-4	.	.	TGTGCCAGCAGTATCGCCGGGACAACTAATGAAAAACTGTTTTTT	CASSIAGTTNEKLFF
TRBV20-1	TRBJ2-7	.	.	TGCAGTGCTAGGCAGGGCTACGAGCAGTACTTC	CSARQGYEQYF
TRBV5-1	TRBJ2-6	.	TRBD1	TGCGCCAGCAGTCTAAATGCAGGGGGCGCTGGGGCCAACGTCCTGACTTTC	CASSLNAGGAGANVLTF
TRBV6-5	TRBJ2-2	few	.	TGTGCCAGCAGTTATAGTACTTCGAACACCGGGGAGCTGTTTTTT	CASSYSTSNTGELFF
TRBV25-1	TRBJ2-2	.	.	TGTGCCAGCAGTGTGCAGGGAGGCGCCGGGGAGCTGTTTTTT	CASSVQGGAGELFF
TRBV5-5	TRBJ2-2	.	.	TGTGCCAGCAGCTTGGCCGTTGTGAACACCGGGGAGCTGTTTTTT	CASSLAVVNTGELFF
TRBV29-1	TRBJ2-7	.	TRBD1	TGCAGCGTTGAAGGGGACAGCAGCGAGCAGTACTTC	CSVEGDSSEQYF
TRBV28	TRBJ1-4	.	.	TGTGCCAGCAGTTTCAAGGGGGTTAATGAAAAACTGTTTTTT	CASSFKGVNEKLFF
TRBV29-1	TRBJ1-2	.	TRBD1	TGCAGCGTGGGTGAGGGACAGGGACACTATGGCTACACCTTC	CSVGEGQGHYGYTF
TRBV28	TRBJ2-7	.	.	TGTGCCAGCACCACCCGTAATTACGAGCAGTACTTC	CASTTRNYEQYF
TRBV7-9	TRBJ1-2	.	TRBD1	TGTGCCAGCAGCTTGGCGAGGACAGGCCCCCTCTTCTATGGCTACACCTTC	CASSLARTGPLFYGYTF
TRBV14	TRBJ2-7	.	.	TGTGCCAGCAGCCAAGCTCGGGGATACGAGCAGTACTTC	CASSQARGYEQYF
TRBV28	TRBJ2-1	.	TRBD1	TGTGCCAGCAGTTTATTTGGACAGGGAAATGAGCAGTTCTTC	CASSLFGQGNEQFF
TRBV25-1	TRBJ2-3	once	TRBD1	TGTGCCAGCAGTGGGAGACAGGGGTTGGCAGATACGCAGTATTTT	CASSGRQGLADTQYF
TRBV5-1	TRBJ2-2	.	.	TGCGCCAGCAGCTTGGAGCTGAGTACCGGGGAGCTGTTTTTT	CASSLELSTGELFF
TRBV5-6	TRBJ2-7	.	.	TGTGCCAGCAGCCCCGGGAGATACGAGCAGTACTTC	CASSPGRYEQYF
TRBV15	TRBJ2-1	.	TRBD2	TGTGCCACCAGCAGAGATCGGGAGGGCCTATACAATGAGCAGTTCTTC	CATSRDREGLYNEQFF
TRBV4-3	TRBJ2-5	.	TRBD2	TGCGCCAGCAGCCAAGAGAGCGGGAGTGGCGTGACCCAGTACTTC	CASSQESGSGVTQYF